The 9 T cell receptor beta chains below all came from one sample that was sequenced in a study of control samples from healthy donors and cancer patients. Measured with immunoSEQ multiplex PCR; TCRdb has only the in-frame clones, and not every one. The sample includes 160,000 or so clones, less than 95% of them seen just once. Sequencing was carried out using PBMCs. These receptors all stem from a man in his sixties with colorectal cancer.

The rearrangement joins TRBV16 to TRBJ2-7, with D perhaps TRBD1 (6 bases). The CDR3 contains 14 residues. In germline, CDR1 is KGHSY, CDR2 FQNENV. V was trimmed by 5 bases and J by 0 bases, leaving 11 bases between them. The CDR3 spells CASSEQGRSYEQYF. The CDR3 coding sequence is TGTGCCAGCAGCGAGCAGGGGCGCTCCTACGAGCAGTACTTC.

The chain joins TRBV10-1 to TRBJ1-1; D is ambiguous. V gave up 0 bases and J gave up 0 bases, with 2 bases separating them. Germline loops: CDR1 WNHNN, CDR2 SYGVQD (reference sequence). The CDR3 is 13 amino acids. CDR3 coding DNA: TGCGCCAGCAGTGAGTCAGTGAACACTGAAGCTTTCTTT. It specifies CASSESVNTEAFF.

In DNA, the CDR3 is TGTGCCAGCAGCTTAGGGGGGGGAGATGAAGCTTTCTTT. Its translation: CASSLGGGDEAFF. The chain joins TRBV11-2 to TRBJ1-1; weak D call: TRBD1 (5 bases). Looked up from germline, CDR1 is SGHAT and CDR2 is FQNNGV. The CDR3 spans 13 residues. The ends were cut back, 1 base at V and 7 bases at J, with 10 bases in the middle.

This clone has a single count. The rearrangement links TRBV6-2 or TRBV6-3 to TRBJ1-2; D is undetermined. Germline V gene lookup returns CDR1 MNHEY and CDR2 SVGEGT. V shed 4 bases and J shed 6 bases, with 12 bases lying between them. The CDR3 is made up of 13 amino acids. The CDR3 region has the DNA TGTGCCAGCAGTTGGCAGGCGGTGGATGGCTACACCTTC. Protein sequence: CASSWQAVDGYTF.

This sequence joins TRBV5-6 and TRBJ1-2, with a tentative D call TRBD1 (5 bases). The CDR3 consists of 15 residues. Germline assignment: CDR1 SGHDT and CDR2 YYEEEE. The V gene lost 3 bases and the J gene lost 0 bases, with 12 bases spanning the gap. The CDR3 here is CASSSDTEANYGYTF. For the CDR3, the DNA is TGTGCCAGCAGCTCGGACACGGAAGCTAACTATGGCTACACCTTC.

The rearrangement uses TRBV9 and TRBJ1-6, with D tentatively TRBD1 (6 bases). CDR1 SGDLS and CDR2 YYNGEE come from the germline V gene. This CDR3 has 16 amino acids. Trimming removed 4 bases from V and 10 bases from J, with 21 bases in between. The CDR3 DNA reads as TGTGCCAGCAGCCCCTCCCCGGGTACAGGGAACTCACCCCTCCACTTT. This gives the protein CASSPSPGTGNSPLHF.

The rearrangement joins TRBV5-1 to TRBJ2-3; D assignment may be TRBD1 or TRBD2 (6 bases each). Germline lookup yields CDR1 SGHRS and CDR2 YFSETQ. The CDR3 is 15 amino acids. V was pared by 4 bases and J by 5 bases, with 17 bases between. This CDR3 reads CASSKLGGGQDTQYF. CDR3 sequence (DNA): TGCGCCAGCAGCAAACTCGGAGGGGGGCAAGATACGCAGTATTTT.

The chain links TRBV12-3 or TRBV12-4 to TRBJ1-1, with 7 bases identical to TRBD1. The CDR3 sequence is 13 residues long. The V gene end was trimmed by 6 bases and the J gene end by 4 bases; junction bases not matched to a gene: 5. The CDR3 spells CASRKRQGTEAFF. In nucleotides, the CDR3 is TGTGCCAGCAGAAAAAGACAGGGCACTGAAGCTTTCTTT.

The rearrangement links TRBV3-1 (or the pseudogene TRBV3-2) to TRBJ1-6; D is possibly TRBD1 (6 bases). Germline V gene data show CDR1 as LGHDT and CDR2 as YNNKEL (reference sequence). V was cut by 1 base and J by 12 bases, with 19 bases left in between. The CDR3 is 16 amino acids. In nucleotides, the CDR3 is TGTGCCAGCAGCCAAGGCCCGGACAGAAGAAAGTTACCCCTCCACTTT. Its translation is CASSQGPDRRKLPLHF.